Reported below is one TCR beta chain. The data are from a study of OX40 agonist ivuxolimab in advanced cancers. The assay was immunoSEQ multiplex PCR, and TCRdb's table has in-frame clones only and misses some. This table holds just under 65,000 clones, about 89% found once. Looked up from germline, CDR1 is SQVTM and CDR2 is ANQGSEA. Unmatched junction bases numbered 5, after V lost 7 bases and J lost 6 bases. The CDR3 spans 13 residues. The chain couples TRBV29-1 to TRBJ2-3, with 12 nucleotides matching TRBD1. The receptor was derived from an adult with an advanced solid tumor such as melanoma, head and neck, liver or kidney cancer. The sample here was CD4+ or CD8+ T cells sorted from blood, taken in a trial of the OX40 agonist ivuxolimab. The CDR3 DNA follows: TGCAGCGCGTCGGGGACAGGGGGCGATACGCAGTATTTT. Protein: CSASGTGGDTQYF.